One and the same sample provided the 15 T cell receptor beta chains below, sequenced in a study of cytomegalovirus exposure and HLA in healthy donors. PCR amplification relied on 60 Vbeta primers (plus 13 Jbeta primers). Libraries were prepared by immunoSEQ multiplex PCR; TCRdb keeps only in-frame clonotypes and omits some of them. The sample records tens of thousands of clones, 70% to 80% being singletons. Specimen: PBMCs. The origin of the receptors is a man between 18 and 29 years old in good health and CMV-seropositive.

In DNA, the CDR3 is TGTGCCATCAGTGAGTCAATACAGGGGGGAGCCAAAAACATTCAGTACTTC. Protein product: CAISESIQGGAKNIQYF. The rearrangement uses TRBV10-3 and TRBJ2-4; 8 bases match TRBD1. J lost 0 bases, V lost 0 bases, and 4 bases had no gene match. The CDR3 length is 17 residues. The germline CDR1 and CDR2 sequences are ENHRY and SYGVKD.

This clone was seen just once. The chain joins TRBV6-5 to TRBJ2-1, with 7 bases aligning to TRBD2. This CDR3 has 15 residues. CDR1 is MNHEY, CDR2 SVGAGI, per germline. V lost 6 bases to trimming and J lost 8 bases; unmatched junction nucleotides: 13. CDR3 residues: CASSATSRGVHEQFF. The CDR3 DNA is TGTGCCAGCAGCGCTACTAGCCGGGGGGTCCATGAGCAGTTCTTC.

Here the CDR3 DNA reads TGTGCCAGCAGTCCACTACAGGGCGACACTGAAGCTTTCTTT. Translation: CASSPLQGDTEAFF. This chain uses TRBV25-1 with TRBJ1-1; tentative D call: TRBD1 (6 bases). Germline CDR1 is MGHDK and CDR2 is SYGVNS. V lost 5 bases, J lost 3 bases, and 13 bases lay in between. This CDR3 is 14 amino acids long.

The genes are TRBV10-2 and TRBJ2-3; D is possibly TRBD2 (5 bases). This CDR3 region has 16 residues. Trimming stripped 0 bases from V and 0 bases from J, with 10 bases between. CDR1 and CDR2 from the germline V gene are WSHSY and SAAADI. The CDR3 DNA is TGCGCCAGCAGTGAGTCTCGCTGGACTAGCACAGATACGCAGTATTTT. It translates to CASSESRWTSTDTQYF.

This clone was detected only once. The chain carries TRBV13 and TRBJ1-2; maybe TRBD1 (5 bases). Per germline, CDR1 PRHDT and CDR2 FYEKMQ (reference sequence). Trimming took off 4 bases at V and 8 bases at J, with 8 bases between the two ends. The CDR3 loop spans 11 amino acids. The CDR3 loop is CASSSTDGYTF. For the CDR3, the DNA is TGTGCCAGCAGCTCGACAGACGGCTACACCTTC.

This sequence joins TRBV6-5 and TRBJ2-1; the match to TRBD1 covers 8 bases. CDR3 size: 15 residues. The V gene end was trimmed by 4 bases and the J gene end by 2 bases; junction bases not matched to a gene: 4. The germline CDR1 and CDR2 sequences are MNHEY and SVGAGI. CDR3 nucleotides: TGTGCCAGCAGTTTGACAGGGGACGCCTACAATGAGCAGTTCTTC. Its translation is CASSLTGDAYNEQFF.

This chain links TRBV28 with TRBJ1-1, with 10 bases lining up with TRBD1. The CDR3 sequence is 17 residues long. With V trimmed by 7 bases and J by 4 bases, 15 bases remained unmatched. The V gene's germline CDR1 is MDHEN and CDR2 SYDVKM. CDR3 sequence (DNA): TGTGCCAGCATTAAATTGCGAGACAGGGGGCAAGCCACTGAAGCTTTCTTT. Protein: CASIKLRDRGQATEAFF.

Only a few counts were recorded for this clone. The chain has TRBV5-1 and TRBJ1-1; the D gene is possibly TRBD1 (5 bases). The germline V gene has CDR1 SGHRS and CDR2 YFSETQ. This CDR3 comprises 14 residues. The V gene lost 5 bases and the J gene lost 1 base, with 12 bases spanning the gap. The CDR3 DNA follows: TGCGCCAGCAGGGATTTCAGGGAGAACACTGAAGCTTTCTTT. This gives the protein CASRDFRENTEAFF. Full variable domain (missing parts from reference TRBV5-1 and TRBJ1-1): KAGVTQTPRYLIKTRGQQVTLSCSPISGHRSVSWYQQTPGQGLQFLFEYFSETQRNKGNFPGRFSGRQFSNSRSEMNVSTLELGDSALYLCASRDFRENTEAFFGQGTRLTVV.

The J gene is TRBJ2-5, the V gene TRBV15; 7 nucleotides line up with TRBD2. The CDR3 has 16 residues. The ends lost 3 bases at V and 1 base at J; junction bases unmatched: 8. CDR1 LNHNV and CDR2 YYDKDF come from the germline V gene (reference sequence). This chain's CDR3 is CATSRSRAGSQETQYF. The CDR3 nucleotides are TGTGCCACCAGCAGGTCGCGAGCGGGGTCCCAAGAGACCCAGTACTTC.

This clone has just one count. V is TRBV30 and J is TRBJ2-3, with D perhaps TRBD2 (5 bases). Germline assignment: CDR1 GTSNPN and CDR2 SVGIG (reference sequence). Trimming took 0 bases from V and 0 from J, leaving 10 bases between them. The CDR3 contains 15 residues. In DNA form, the CDR3 reads TGTGCCTGGAGTGTAGCCCTAGCCAGCACAGATACGCAGTATTTT. Protein product: CAWSVALASTDTQYF.

The chain links TRBV4-1 to TRBJ1-4, with no clear D. The CDR3 extends over 15 amino acids. V gave up 0 bases and J gave up 2 bases, with 7 bases separating them. CDR1 and CDR2 from the germline V gene are MGHRA and YSYEKL. CDR3 DNA sequence: TGCGCCAGCAGCCAAGATCTACCGACTAATGAAAAACTGTTTTTT. It yields the protein CASSQDLPTNEKLFF.

The chain is built from TRBV29-1 and TRBJ1-3; TRBD1 aligns across 9 bases. CDR3 size: 14 residues. The V gene's germline CDR1 is SQVTM and CDR2 ANQGSEA. Trimming removed 6 bases from V and 4 bases from J; junction bases left unmatched: 7. The CDR3: CSVATDRGGNTIYF. CDR3 in DNA: TGCAGCGTGGCGACAGACAGGGGGGGAAACACCATATATTTT. Together with reference TRBV29-1 and TRBJ1-3, the CDR3 gives the full variable domain: SAVISQKPSRDICQRGTSLTIQCQVDSQVTMMFWYRQQPGQSLTLIATANQGSEATYESGFVIDKFPISRPNLTFSTLTVSNMSPEDSSIYLCSVATDRGGNTIYFGEGSWLTVV.

The chain carries TRBV13 and TRBJ1-2; no clear D gene. Trimming stripped 7 bases from V and 1 base from J, with 13 bases between. The CDR3 extends over 14 amino acids. Germline CDR1 and CDR2: PRHDT and FYEKMQ (reference sequence). CDR3: CASNLLGSNYGYTF. The CDR3 nucleotides read TGTGCCAGCAACCTACTTGGTAGTAACTATGGCTACACCTTC.

The chain uses TRBV29-1 and TRBJ1-1; D may be TRBD1 (5 bases). From germline, CDR1 is SQVTM and CDR2 ANQGSEA. The CDR3 runs 12 residues. Trimming took off 6 bases at V and 7 bases at J, with 15 bases between the two ends. The CDR3 loop reads CSVPVSGVEAFF. The CDR3, as DNA: TGCAGCGTCCCCGTATCGGGGGTTGAAGCTTTCTTT.

The gene calls are TRBV30 and TRBJ1-2; 8 bases match TRBD1. The J segment lost 7 bases and the V segment lost 8 bases, leaving 9 bases of the junction unmatched. The length of the CDR3 is 12 residues. Germline CDR1 is GTSNPN and CDR2 is SVGIG (reference sequence). The CDR3 coding sequence is TGTGCCGTTTACCAGGGGGCTGGTGGCTACACCTTC. This sequence encodes CAVYQGAGGYTF.